This T cell receptor beta chain was recovered during a study of T-cell reconstitution after alpha-beta-depleted transplantation in children. Study-wide points: It was newly produced T cells that mostly accounted for T-cell counts and diversity one year after transplant. High day-60 TCRbeta diversity in some patients came from surviving recipient T cells and thymic progenitors. Roughly two months post-transplant, alpha-beta T cells reportedly originated from several hundred graft clones that had expanded.

Preparation of the TCRbeta library was carried out with unique molecular identifiers. TCRdb called the PCR reads again in MiXCR, with one record for every CDR3 protein. The sample holds hundreds of thousands of distinct CDR3 sequences; roughly 14% are singletons and the top ten take 0.75% to 0.85%. The V gene's germline CDR1 is LNHNV and CDR2 YYDKDF (reference sequence). Trimming at V came to 1 base and at J to 4 bases, leaving 7 bases not matched to a gene. This CDR3 region has 16 residues. This clonotype was detected only a few times. What it binds is unknown. The receptor's source is a girl aged 2 to 9 with congenital amegakaryocytic thrombocytopenia, due to receive a stem cell transplant. The chain joins TRBV15 to TRBJ2-5; 9 bases map to TRBD2. Sequences were derived from PBMCs, sampled before TCRalphabeta/CD19-depleted stem cell transplant. The DNA of the CDR3 is TGTGCCACCAGCAGAGCGGGAGCGGGAGGTTCAGAGACCCAGTACTTC. The encoded protein is CATSRAGAGGSETQYF.